These T cell receptor beta chains were read from a single sample in a study of cytomegalovirus exposure and HLA in healthy donors. Sequencing was performed with immunoSEQ multiplex PCR; in TCRdb, only in-frame clones are kept and a portion is missing. The sample comprises 150,000 to 200,000 clones, roughly three quarters of which are singletons, and less than 8.5% rests with the top ten. Sequenced: PBMCs. These receptors were collected from a man in his forties or fifties in good health and CMV-seropositive. CDR3s include the opening cysteine and the closing phenylalanine or tryptophan. D genes are given only for firm matches. A clone size is listed for some rows: how often the clone was seen (once, few, many), or a class if it is expanded.

TRBD1	medium-sized	TRBV7-2	14	TRBJ1-2	TGTGCCAGCAGCTTGGGGACAGGGCTCTATGGCTACACCTTC	CASSLGTGLYGYTF
TRBD1	NA	TRBV19	13	TRBJ1-2	TGTGCCAGTAGTACGGGACAGGGCCATGGCTACACCTTC	CASSTGQGHGYTF
NA	NA	TRBV5-5	16	TRBJ2-1	TGTGCCAGCAGCTTGATGTCTCTTTCGCGGGCGAATGAGCAGTTCTTC	CASSLMSLSRANEQFF
TRBD1	NA	TRBV5-6	14	TRBJ1-5	TGTGCCAGCAGCAGGGACAGGGGCGGGCAGCCCCAGCATTTT	CASSRDRGGQPQHF
TRBD1	few	TRBV7-8	13	TRBJ1-2	TGTGCCAGCAGCCCAGGGGGCCCCGGTGGCTACACCTTC	CASSPGGPGGYTF
NA	NA	TRBV7-9	13	TRBJ2-4	TGTGCCAGCAGCTTCGGGATGCAAAACATTCAGTACTTC	CASSFGMQNIQYF
TRBD1	NA	TRBV9	12	TRBJ2-4	TGTGCTAACGAGGGGGCGCGGGACATTCAGTACTTC	CANEGARDIQYF
NA	NA	TRBV4-1	17	TRBJ1-5	TGCGCCAGCAGCCAAAGCTTGGCACAGCCGGGCAATCAGCCCCAGCATTTT	CASSQSLAQPGNQPQHF
TRBD1	NA	TRBV7-8	15	TRBJ1-2	TGTGCCAGCAGCTCATTAAAACGGACAGGGGATGGCTACACCTTC	CASSSLKRTGDGYTF
NA	NA	TRBV19	17	TRBJ2-2	TGTGCCAGTAGTATAGATCCCACAGGGAGGGACACCGGGGAGCTGTTTTTT	CASSIDPTGRDTGELFF
NA	NA	TRBV19	15	TRBJ1-5	TGTGCCAGTAGTACGCCAGGGGATAGCAATCAGCCCCAGCATTTT	CASSTPGDSNQPQHF
TRBD1	NA	TRBV9	16	TRBJ1-2	TGTGCCAGCAGCGTAGACCGAACAGGGGGCAGCTATGGCTACACCTTC	CASSVDRTGGSYGYTF
NA	NA	TRBV9	14	TRBJ2-5	TGTGCCAGCAGCGTAGAAGGGAGGTCAGAGACCCAGTACTTC	CASSVEGRSETQYF
NA	NA	TRBV11-2	16	TRBJ2-7	TGTGCCAGCAGCCTAATTACAGGGAAGGTACCCTACGAGCAGTACTTC	CASSLITGKVPYEQYF
NA	NA	TRBV6-4	13	TRBJ1-2	TGTGCCAGCAGGCCAAGAGGGGAGGGTGGCTACACCTTC	CASRPRGEGGYTF
TRBD1	NA	TRBV7-2	15	TRBJ1-4	TGTGCCAGCAGCGCCCAGACAGGGTTAAATGAAAAACTGTTTTTT	CASSAQTGLNEKLFF
NA	once	TRBV4-1	15	TRBJ1-4	TGCGCCAGCAGCCAACCCCACTCTCCTAATGAAAAACTGTTTTTT	CASSQPHSPNEKLFF
TRBD1	NA	TRBV2	15	TRBJ2-5	TGTGCCAGCAGTGAGACAGGGGTGACAGGAGAGACCCAGTACTTC	CASSETGVTGETQYF
NA	few	TRBV4-3	15	TRBJ1-1	TGCGCCAGCAGCCAAGAAGCCTCGTGGCAGGCTGAAGCTTTCTTT	CASSQEASWQAEAFF
TRBD1	NA	TRBV19	16	TRBJ2-7	TGTGCCAGTAGTATAGGTCGGACAGGGGATGGCTACGAGCAGTACTTC	CASSIGRTGDGYEQYF
TRBD1	NA	TRBV6-6	15	TRBJ2-3	TGTGCCAGCAGTGGGACAGGCCTTTTCGGCGATACGCAGTATTTT	CASSGTGLFGDTQYF
NA	NA	TRBV4-3	14	TRBJ2-1	TGCGCCAGCAGCCATCTTAACCCGGGGAATGAGCAGTTCTTC	CASSHLNPGNEQFF
TRBD2	NA	TRBV2	15	TRBJ2-2	TGTGCCAGCAGCTTAGCGGGGGGGCTGACCGGGGAGCTGTTTTTT	CASSLAGGLTGELFF
NA	NA	TRBV5-1	12	TRBJ1-1	TGCGCCAGCAGCTTGGGTCGCACTGAAGCTTTCTTT	CASSLGRTEAFF
NA	NA	TRBV18	14	TRBJ2-3	TGTGCCAGCTCGACAGGGACTAGCACAGATACGCAGTATTTT	CASSTGTSTDTQYF
TRBD1	NA	TRBV29-1	13	TRBJ1-5	TGCAGCGCCGAAACAGGGGCCGGACAGCCCCAGCATTTT	CSAETGAGQPQHF
TRBD1	NA	TRBV11-2	15	TRBJ2-1	TGTGCCAGCAGCTTAGTAAGGGGGCGCGACAATGAGCAGTTCTTC	CASSLVRGRDNEQFF